Described below is a single T cell receptor beta chain sequence and its context. These data are taken from a study of cytomegalovirus exposure and HLA in healthy donors. 60 Vbeta and 13 Jbeta primers were used in PCR. Only in-frame clones appear in the TCRdb table, and some are missing; sequencing was by immunoSEQ multiplex PCR. Among about 96,000 clones listed, around 85% were seen once. Unmatched junction bases numbered 5, after V lost 2 bases and J lost 7 bases. CDR3 length: 15 amino acids. Germline V gene data show CDR1 as SGHVS and CDR2 as FNYEAQ. This receptor was taken from a man between 25 and 39 years old in good health and CMV-seronegative. The sequenced material came from PBMCs. The V call is TRBV7-6, the J call TRBJ1-4, with TRBD1 matching over 9 bases. This chain's CDR3 is CASSLNPDRGEKLFF. The CDR3 DNA reads as TGTGCCAGCAGCTTAAACCCGGACAGGGGTGAAAAACTGTTTTTT.